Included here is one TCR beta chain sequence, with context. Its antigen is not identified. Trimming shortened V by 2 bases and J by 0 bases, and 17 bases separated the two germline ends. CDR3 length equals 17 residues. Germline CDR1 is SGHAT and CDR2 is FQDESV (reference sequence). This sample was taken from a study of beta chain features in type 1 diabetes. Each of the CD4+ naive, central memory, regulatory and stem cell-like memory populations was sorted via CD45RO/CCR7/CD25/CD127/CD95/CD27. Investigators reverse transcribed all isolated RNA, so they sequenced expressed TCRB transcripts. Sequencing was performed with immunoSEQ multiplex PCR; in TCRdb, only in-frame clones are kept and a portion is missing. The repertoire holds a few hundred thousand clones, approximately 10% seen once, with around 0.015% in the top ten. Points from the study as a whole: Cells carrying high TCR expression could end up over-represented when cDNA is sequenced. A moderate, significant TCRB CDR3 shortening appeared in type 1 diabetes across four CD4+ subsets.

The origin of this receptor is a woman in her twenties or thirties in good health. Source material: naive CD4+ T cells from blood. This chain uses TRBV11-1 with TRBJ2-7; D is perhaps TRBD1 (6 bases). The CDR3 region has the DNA TGTGCCAGCAGCTTATCGACAGGCCAACCGAACTCCTACGAGCAGTACTTC. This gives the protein CASSLSTGQPNSYEQYF.